The sequence of this TCR beta chain was determined in a study of CXCR3-negative and CXCR3-positive naive CD8 T cells. Whole-study results and caveats: Whereas both naive subsets had comparably high diversity, memory CD8+ cells had much lower diversity. Because surface CD5 did not distinguish the naive subsets, TCR strength was inferred from TRB CDR3 properties.

Concerning this clonotype itself: Antigen specificity is unknown.

Libraries of TRB cDNA were made by 5' RACE and carried UMIs. TCRdb re-called the 5' RACE reads and gives one entry per CDR3 protein, without DNA. The sample includes 50,000 to 65,000 distinct CDR3 sequences. The TCR was taken from a human donor in good health. Some clones in this sample may be carry-over from other donors' samples. The source material was naive CXCR3- CD8+ T cells from blood. Stated subset: CD45RO-CCR7+CD27+CD95- naive CD8+ T cells lacking CXCR3 (TNR3-).

This CDR3 is CAIRITGTVNTEAFF. The V call is TRBV10-3, the J call TRBJ1-1; with no DNA, the TCRdb D assignment of TRBD1 cannot be verified. Germline V gene data show CDR1 as ENHRY and CDR2 as SYGVKD. The CDR3 sequence is 15 residues long.